The clone carrying this T cell receptor beta chain was seen more than once but under ten times. The antigen is undetermined. The sample belongs to a study of T-cell reconstitution after alpha-beta-depleted transplantation in children. Study-wide findings and caveats: Alpha-beta T cells present about two months after transplant were reported to originate from several hundred expanded graft clones.

Preparation of the TCRbeta library used unique molecular identifiers. TCRdb re-called the PCR reads through MiXCR, storing one row per CDR3 protein. The sample consists of approximately 630,000 distinct CDR3 sequences, approximately 14% of them appearing once. The CDR3 contains 12 residues. Deletions cut 8 bases from V and 3 bases from J, with 13 bases between. Germline V gene sequence: CDR1 SQVTM, CDR2 ANQGSEA. The TCR was taken from a girl aged 2-15 years with congenital amegakaryocytic thrombocytopenia, due to receive a stem cell transplant. Specimen: PBMCs, collected before TCRalphabeta/CD19-depleted stem cell transplant. This rearrangement joins TRBV29-1 to TRBJ1-1; no definite D call. CDR3 bases: TGCAGCCCGACAACAGTGGACACTGAAGCTTTCTTT. This encodes CSPTTVDTEAFF.